This TCR beta chain derives from a study of blood T cell repertoires in COVID-19. Libraries were prepared by immunoSEQ multiplex PCR; TCRdb keeps only in-frame clonotypes and omits some of them. The table shows 130,000 or so clones, with 80% to 85% occurring only once. V lost 3 bases to trimming and J lost 10 bases; unmatched junction nucleotides: 5. Looked up from germline, CDR1 is ENHRY and CDR2 is SYGVKD. CDR3 length: 14 residues. V and J are TRBV10-3 and TRBJ1-6; 8 positions match TRBD1. The receptor was isolated from a woman aged 30 to 39 who had recovered from COVID-19. The sequenced material came from PBMCs or T cells enriched from blood (not recorded which). CDR3: CAISEQGERSPLHF. CDR3 in DNA: TGTGCCATCAGTGAACAGGGGGAAAGGTCACCCCTCCACTTT.